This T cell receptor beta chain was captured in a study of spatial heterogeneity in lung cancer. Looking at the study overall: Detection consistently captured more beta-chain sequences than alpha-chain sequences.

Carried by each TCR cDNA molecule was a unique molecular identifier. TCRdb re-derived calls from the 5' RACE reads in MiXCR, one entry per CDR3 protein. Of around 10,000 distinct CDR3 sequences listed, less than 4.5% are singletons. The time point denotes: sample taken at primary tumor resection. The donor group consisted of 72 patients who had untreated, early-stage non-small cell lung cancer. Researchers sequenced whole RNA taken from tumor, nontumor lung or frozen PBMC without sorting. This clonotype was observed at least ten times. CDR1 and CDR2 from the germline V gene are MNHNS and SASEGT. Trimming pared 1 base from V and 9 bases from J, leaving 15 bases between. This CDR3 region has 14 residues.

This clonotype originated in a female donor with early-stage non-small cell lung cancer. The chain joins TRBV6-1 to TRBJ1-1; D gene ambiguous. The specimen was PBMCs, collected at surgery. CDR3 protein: CASSEDFLFTQAFF. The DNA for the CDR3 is TGTGCCAGCAGTGAAGATTTTTTGTTTACGCAAGCTTTCTTT.